The rows below give T cell receptor beta chains drawn from one sample of a study of cytomegalovirus exposure and HLA in healthy donors. Repertoires were generated with immunoSEQ multiplex PCR, while TCRdb's copy carries only in-frame clones and drops some. Among fewer than 200,000 clones listed, approximately 80% were seen once. Source material: PBMCs. The origin of the receptors is a woman aged 18-35 years in good health and CMV-seropositive. Each CDR3 is given with its conserved first and last residue. The D gene is left open where the match is weak. A row's size may be missing; if present it is once, few, many or a size class.

TRBV2	few	TRBD2	TRBJ2-1	TGTGCCAGCAGGAAGGGACTAGCGGACAATGAGCAGTTCTTC	CASRKGLADNEQFF
TRBV19	.	TRBD1	TRBJ2-7	TGTGCCAGTAGTGGACAGACAGGGGCCTCCTACGAGCAGTACTTC	CASSGQTGASYEQYF
TRBV25-1	.	TRBD1	TRBJ1-2	TGTGCCAGCAGTAGCACAGGGGGTGGCTATGGCTACACCTTC	CASSSTGGGYGYTF
TRBV7-8	.	.	TRBJ1-4	TGTGCCAGCAGCTTAAAGGTCAGGGGAGCGACTAATGAAAAACTGTTTTTT	CASSLKVRGATNEKLFF
TRBV7-9	.	.	TRBJ2-7	TGTGCCAGCAGCCTGCGACAATCCCACGAGCAGTACTTC	CASSLRQSHEQYF
TRBV13	.	.	TRBJ2-3	TGTGCCAGCAGCATAACTTTAGATACGCAGTATTTT	CASSITLDTQYF
TRBV7-2	.	.	TRBJ2-7	TGTGCCAGCAGCTTAAGGTTGGGCTCCGCATCTCAGTACTTC	CASSLRLGSASQYF
TRBV6-1	.	TRBD1	TRBJ2-5	TGTGCCAGCAGTGAAGGGTTTTGGGACAGGGTCCAAGAGACCCAGTACTTC	CASSEGFWDRVQETQYF
TRBV6-5	few	TRBD1	TRBJ1-1	TGTGCCACCAATCCGGGACAGTACAGCACTGAAGCTTTCTTT	CATNPGQYSTEAFF
TRBV6-5	.	TRBD1	TRBJ1-5	TGTGCCAGCAGTCGGGACAGGGTCAATCAGCCCCAGCATTTT	CASSRDRVNQPQHF
TRBV7-9	.	.	TRBJ2-7	TGTGCCAGCCGCAGGGGAGGGACCTACGAGCAGTACTTC	CASRRGGTYEQYF
TRBV7-6	.	.	TRBJ1-2	TGTGCCAGCAGCAGCGGGAAAGACAGGCAGAGTTTGGATGGCTACACCTTC	CASSSGKDRQSLDGYTF
TRBV30	once	TRBD1	TRBJ2-5	TGTGCCAGTCACAGGGGGCGCGGGGAGACCCAGTACTTC	CASHRGRGETQYF
TRBV11-3	.	TRBD1	TRBJ2-3	TGTGCCAGCAGCTCGGGGACAGGGTTTAATACGCAGTATTTT	CASSSGTGFNTQYF
TRBV5-1	.	.	TRBJ2-5	TGCGCCAGCAGCTTGTACAGGGAAGAGACCCAGTACTTC	CASSLYREETQYF
TRBV5-1	.	.	TRBJ1-1	TGCGCCAGCAGCCCTATAGGGGAGGTGGACACTGAAGCTTTCTTT	CASSPIGEVDTEAFF